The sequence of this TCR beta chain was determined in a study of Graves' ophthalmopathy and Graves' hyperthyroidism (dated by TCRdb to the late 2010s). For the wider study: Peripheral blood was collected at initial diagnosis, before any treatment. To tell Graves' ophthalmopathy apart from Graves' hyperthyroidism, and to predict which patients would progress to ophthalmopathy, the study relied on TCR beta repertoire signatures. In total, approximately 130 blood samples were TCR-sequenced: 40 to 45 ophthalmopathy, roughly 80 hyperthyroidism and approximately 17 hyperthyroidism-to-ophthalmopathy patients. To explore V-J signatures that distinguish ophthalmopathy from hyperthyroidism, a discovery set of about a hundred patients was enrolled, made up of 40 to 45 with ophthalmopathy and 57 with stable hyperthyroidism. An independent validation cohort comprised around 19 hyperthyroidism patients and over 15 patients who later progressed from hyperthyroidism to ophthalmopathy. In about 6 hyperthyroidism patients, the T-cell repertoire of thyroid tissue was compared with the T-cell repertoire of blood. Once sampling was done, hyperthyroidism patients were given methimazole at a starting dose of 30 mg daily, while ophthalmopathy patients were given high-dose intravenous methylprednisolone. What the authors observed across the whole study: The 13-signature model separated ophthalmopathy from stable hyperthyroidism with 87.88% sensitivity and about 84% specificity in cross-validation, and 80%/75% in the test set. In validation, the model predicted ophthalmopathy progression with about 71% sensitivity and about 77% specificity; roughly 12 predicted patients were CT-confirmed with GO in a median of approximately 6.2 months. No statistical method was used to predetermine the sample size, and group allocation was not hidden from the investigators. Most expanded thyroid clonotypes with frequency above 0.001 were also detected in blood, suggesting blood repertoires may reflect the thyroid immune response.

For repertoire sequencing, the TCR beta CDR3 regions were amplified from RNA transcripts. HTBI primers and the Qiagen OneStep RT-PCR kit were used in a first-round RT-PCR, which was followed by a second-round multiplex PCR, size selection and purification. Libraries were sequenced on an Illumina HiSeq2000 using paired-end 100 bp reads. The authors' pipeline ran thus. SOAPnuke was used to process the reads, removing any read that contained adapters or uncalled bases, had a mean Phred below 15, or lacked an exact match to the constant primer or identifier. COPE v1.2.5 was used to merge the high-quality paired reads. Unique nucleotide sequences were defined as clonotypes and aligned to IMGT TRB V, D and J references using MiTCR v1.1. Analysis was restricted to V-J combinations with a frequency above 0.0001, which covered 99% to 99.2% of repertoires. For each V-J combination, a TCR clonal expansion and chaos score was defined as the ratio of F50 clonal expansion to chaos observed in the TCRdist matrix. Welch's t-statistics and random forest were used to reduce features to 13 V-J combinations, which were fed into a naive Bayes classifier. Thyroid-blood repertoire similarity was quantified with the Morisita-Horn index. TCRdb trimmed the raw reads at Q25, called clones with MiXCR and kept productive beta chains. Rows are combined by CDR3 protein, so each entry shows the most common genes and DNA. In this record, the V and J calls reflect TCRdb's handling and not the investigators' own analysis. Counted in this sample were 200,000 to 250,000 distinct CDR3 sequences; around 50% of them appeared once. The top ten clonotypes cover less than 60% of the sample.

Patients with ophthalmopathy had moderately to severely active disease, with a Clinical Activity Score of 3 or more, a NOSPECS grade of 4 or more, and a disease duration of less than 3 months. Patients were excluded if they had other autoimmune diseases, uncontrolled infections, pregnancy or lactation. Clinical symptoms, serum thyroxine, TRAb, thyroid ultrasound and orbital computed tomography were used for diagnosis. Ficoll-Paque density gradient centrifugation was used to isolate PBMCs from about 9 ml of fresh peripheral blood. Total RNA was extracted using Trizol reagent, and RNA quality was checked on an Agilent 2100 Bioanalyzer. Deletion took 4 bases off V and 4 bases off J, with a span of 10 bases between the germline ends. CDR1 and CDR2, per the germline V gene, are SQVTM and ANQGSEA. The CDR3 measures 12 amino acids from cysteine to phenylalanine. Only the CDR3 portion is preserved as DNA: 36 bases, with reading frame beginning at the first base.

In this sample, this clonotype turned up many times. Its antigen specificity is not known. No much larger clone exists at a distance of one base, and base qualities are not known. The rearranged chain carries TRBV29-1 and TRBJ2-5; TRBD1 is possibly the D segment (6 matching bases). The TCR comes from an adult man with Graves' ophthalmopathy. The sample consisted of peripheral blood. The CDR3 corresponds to CSVVPRGETQYF. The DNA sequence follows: TGCAGCGTTGTACCCAGGGGAGAGACCCAGTACTTC.